The 9 T cell receptor beta chains reported below all come from one sample, sequenced in a study of cytomegalovirus exposure and HLA in healthy donors. The PCR was carried out with 60 Vbeta primers and 13 Jbeta primers. Libraries were prepared by immunoSEQ multiplex PCR; TCRdb keeps only in-frame clonotypes and omits some of them. The table lists 85,000 to 100,000 clones, less than 70% of them singletons. Sequenced input: PBMCs. The receptors here all came from a man aged 50 or older in good health and CMV-seronegative.

The chain couples TRBV7-6 to TRBJ1-6; no clear D. Between the trimmed V and J ends, which lost 0 bases and 8 bases, there was a span of 5 bases. The CDR3 extends over 13 amino acids. Germline-derived CDR1 and CDR2 are SGHVS and FNYEAQ. CDR3 coding DNA: TGTGCCAGCAGCTTAGCGCAGTATTCACCCCTCCACTTT. It specifies CASSLAQYSPLHF.

J is TRBJ2-1 and V is TRBV4-1; possibly TRBD2 for D (7 bases). V shed 2 bases and J shed 9 bases, with 20 bases lying between them. The CDR3 has 16 residues. CDR1 MGHRA and CDR2 YSYEKL come from the germline V gene. CDR3 bases: TGCGCCAGCAGCCAACCCCGGGCGGGGGCGTGGGGTGAGCAGTTCTTC. This codes for CASSQPRAGAWGEQFF.

The V and J genes are TRBV7-6 and TRBJ2-1; 10 nucleotides agree with TRBD1. V trimming: 5 bases; J trimming: 3 bases; junction bases outside the gene matches: 4. Germline CDR1 SGHVS, CDR2 FNYEAQ. The CDR3 is 15 residues long. The CDR3 loop reads CASSPTGGFYNEQFF. The CDR3 DNA reads as TGTGCCAGCAGCCCGACAGGGGGCTTCTACAATGAGCAGTTCTTC.

The chain has TRBV5-6 and TRBJ2-3; D is ambiguous. The CDR3 spans 14 residues. Trimming shortened V by 0 bases and J by 4 bases, and 9 bases separated the two germline ends. Germline-derived CDR1 and CDR2 are SGHDT and YYEEEE. CDR3 region: CASSLDAISDTQYF. CDR3 bases: TGTGCCAGCAGCTTGGATGCGATTTCAGATACGCAGTATTTT.

The rearrangement links TRBV28 to TRBJ1-3, with no clear D. The germline gives CDR1 MDHEN, CDR2 SYDVKM. This CDR3 spans 15 amino acids. V dropped 6 bases and J dropped 2 bases, with 14 bases sitting between them. The CDR3 loop is CASSKRSLTGNTIYF. Written as DNA, the CDR3 is TGTGCCAGCAGCAAGAGGTCTCTTACTGGAAACACCATATATTTT.

The chain links TRBV5-4 to TRBJ1-4, with D uncertain. The CDR3 length is 14 residues. V dropped 5 bases and J dropped 3 bases, with 11 bases sitting between them. Germline CDR1 reads SGHNT; CDR2 reads YYREEE (reference sequence). Written as DNA, the CDR3 is TGTGCCAGCAGTAAAGCCTCGCCTAATGAAAAACTGTTTTTT. Its translation is CASSKASPNEKLFF.

This chain joins TRBV10-3 and TRBJ2-3, with 9 nucleotides matching TRBD1. Germline V CDR1 and CDR2: ENHRY, SYGVKD. V was clipped by 7 bases and J by 4 bases; unmatched bases: 6. The CDR3 is 14 residues long. In DNA, the CDR3 is TGTGCCATCAAACCACAGGGGGCGTCAGATACGCAGTATTTT. Protein sequence: CAIKPQGASDTQYF.

V and J are TRBV25-1 and TRBJ2-5, with 12 bases that match TRBD2. The CDR3 is 18 amino acids. Unmatched junction bases numbered 10, after V lost 4 bases and J lost 1 base. CDR1 is MGHDK, CDR2 SYGVNS, per germline. The CDR3 nucleotides read TGTGCCAGCAGTGGAGGGCCGACTAGCGGGGGCAGCCAAGAGACCCAGTACTTC. It is translated as CASSGGPTSGGSQETQYF.

This clone was observed a handful of times. Relative to the germline gene, one junction end is altered; a read error may explain this. V and J are TRBV7-8 and TRBJ1-2, with D possibly TRBD1 on 5 matching bases. Germline CDR1 reads SGHVS; CDR2 reads FQNEAQ. CDR3 size: 15 residues. The CDR3 loop reads CASSIAIGVNYGYTF. In DNA form, the CDR3 reads TGTGCCAGCAGCATAGCGATAGGGGTTAACTATGGCTACACCTTC.